One and the same sample provided the 28 T cell receptor beta chains below, sequenced in a study of blood T cells in healthy people across ages. Then a second PCR, running roughly 6 to 12 cycles, was carried out with a sample-barcoded 5' primer and a J-beta primer mix. In TCRdb, the 5' RACE reads were re-called with MiXCR into one record per CDR3 protein. The table has around 1,000,000 distinct CDR3 sequences, 30% to 40% seen once. The material sequenced was blood. All receptors come from a man aged 18 to 35 in good health.

The chain is built from TRBV12-3 or TRBV12-4 and TRBJ2-3; unclear D gene. The CDR3 is made up of 13 amino acids. The ends were cut back, 2 bases at V and 4 bases at J, with 7 bases in the middle. The CDR3 loop is CASSLSVSDTQYF. As DNA, the CDR3 is TGTGCCAGCAGTTTATCCGTTTCAGATACGCAGTATTTT.

J is TRBJ1-1 and V is TRBV14; D gene ambiguous. The V end lost 1 base, the J end lost 10 bases, and 10 bases lay between the germline ends. CDR1 is SGHDN, CDR2 FVKESK, per germline. The CDR3 is 12 amino acids. CDR3 in DNA: TGTGCCAGCAGCCAAGTAGGTATCTCAGCTTTCTTT. Translated, it gives CASSQVGISAFF.

A few counts support this clonotype. The chain joins TRBV4-1 to TRBJ1-1; tentative D call: TRBD1 (6 bases). Trimming pared 5 bases from V and 4 bases from J, leaving 14 bases between. Looked up from germline, CDR1 is MGHRA and CDR2 is YSYEKL. The CDR3 is 14 residues long. The CDR3: CASSFREGGTEAFF. CDR3 DNA: TGCGCCAGCAGCTTTCGGGAAGGGGGCACTGAAGCTTTCTTT.

There are many counts of this clonotype. The rearrangement uses TRBV27 and TRBJ2-7, with D maybe TRBD1 (6 bases). CDR1 is MNHEY, CDR2 SMNVEV, per germline (reference sequence). V dropped 5 bases and J dropped 4 bases, with 12 bases sitting between them. This CDR3 comprises 13 residues. The CDR3 DNA follows: TGTGCCAGCAGTCATGGACAGTCGTACGAGCAGTACTTC. This translates into CASSHGQSYEQYF.

The J gene is TRBJ2-1, the V gene TRBV7-8; D is perhaps TRBD2 (7 bases). The CDR3 runs to 18 residues. The V gene's germline CDR1 is SGHVS and CDR2 FQNEAQ. The germline V and J ends were trimmed by 0 bases and 9 bases, with 24 bases remaining between them. The CDR3 protein is CASSLATRDPKRGGEQFF. The CDR3 DNA reads as TGTGCCAGCAGCTTAGCGACCAGAGACCCAAAAAGGGGGGGTGAGCAGTTCTTC.

This clonotype turned up a few times. V and J are TRBV6-1 and TRBJ2-3; 7 bases align to TRBD2. Germline loops: CDR1 MNHNS, CDR2 SASEGT. There are 16 residues in the CDR3. The J segment lost 0 bases and the V segment lost 4 bases, leaving 7 bases of the junction unmatched. In DNA form, the CDR3 reads TGTGCCAGCAGTGGAGCGGGACCGGGTAGCACAGATACGCAGTATTTT. This codes for CASSGAGPGSTDTQYF.

The genes are TRBV20-1 and TRBJ2-1, with D hard to call. The V end lost 6 bases, the J end lost 6 bases, and 12 bases lay between the germline ends. Germline V gene lookup returns CDR1 DFQATT and CDR2 SNEGSKA (reference sequence). This CDR3 contains 12 residues. This CDR3 reads CSAPGFANEQFF. CDR3 DNA sequence: TGCAGTGCCCCAGGCTTCGCCAATGAGCAGTTCTTC.

The V and J genes are TRBV7-2 and TRBJ2-5, with 7 bases identical to TRBD1. This CDR3 is built from 13 residues. Germline-derived CDR1 and CDR2 are SGHTA and FQGNSA. The J segment lost 2 bases and the V segment lost 6 bases, leaving 3 bases of the junction unmatched. The CDR3: CASRGTEQETQYF. CDR3 nucleotide sequence: TGTGCCAGCAGAGGGACAGAACAAGAGACCCAGTACTTC.

The CDR3 nucleotides read TGCAGCTTACAGGAAAGCTCCTACAATGAGCAGTACTTC. Its translation: CSLQESSYNEQYF. The rearrangement joins TRBV29-1 to TRBJ2-1; D might be TRBD1 (5 bases). The DNA matches TRBJ2-7 better at its end, which makes the J call doubtful. Germline V lookup: CDR1 SQVTM, CDR2 ANQGSEA. The length of the CDR3 is 13 residues.

The table lists this clonotype with a few counts. V is TRBV20-1 and J is TRBJ1-1; TRBD1 might be the D (5 bases). The CDR3 covers 14 residues. The V gene lost 6 bases and the J gene lost 5 bases, with 19 bases spanning the gap. CDR1 DFQATT and CDR2 SNEGSKA come from the germline V gene (reference sequence). Here the CDR3 DNA reads TGCAGTGCCCGAGGGAGGGTAGGGGTTACTGAAGCTTTCTTT. Translating it yields CSARGRVGVTEAFF.

The chain joins TRBV7-9 to TRBJ1-4; D uncertain. CDR3 length: 10 amino acids. Trimming took off 8 bases at V and 8 bases at J, with 6 bases between the two ends. CDR1 is SEHNR and CDR2 is FQNEAQ in the germline V gene (reference sequence). Here the CDR3 DNA reads TGTGCCAGCGAAGGGGAAAAACTGTTTTTT. It yields the protein CASEGEKLFF.

This clonotype came up a few times. V and J are TRBV27 and TRBJ2-3; D is perhaps TRBD2 (5 bases). The CDR3 contains 12 residues. V lost 7 bases, J lost 8 bases, and 13 bases lay in between. Germline V gene data show CDR1 as MNHEY and CDR2 as SMNVEV (reference sequence). CDR3 nucleotides: TGTGCCAGCACCTCCCTTGAGGGTACGCAGTATTTT. This encodes CASTSLEGTQYF.

Turning to this clonotype: A junction boundary mismatches the germline segment, possibly from a read error. V is TRBV4-3 and J is TRBJ2-1; 10 positions match TRBD2. There are 16 residues in the CDR3. Germline CDR1 and CDR2: LGHNA and YSLEER. Written as DNA, the CDR3 is TGTGCCAGCAGCCAAGGGTCTAGCGGGGGTTACAATGAGCAGTTCTTC. It yields the protein CASSQGSSGGYNEQFF.

The rearrangement uses TRBV28 and TRBJ2-7; TRBD2 matches 8 bases. Germline loops: CDR1 MDHEN, CDR2 SYDVKM. V was pared by 6 bases and J by 4 bases, with 5 bases of the junction left unmatched. CDR3 length: 13 amino acids. Here the CDR3 reads CASSRIAGYEQYF. CDR3 coding DNA: TGTGCCAGCAGCCGTATAGCGGGATACGAGCAGTACTTC.

CDR3 sequence: CASSFRGGALETQFF. The CDR3 bases are TGTGCCAGCAGCTTTCGTGGGGGGGCGCTTGAGACCCAGTTCTTC. The gene calls are TRBV13 and TRBJ2-1; possibly TRBD2 for D (7 bases). Trimming took 3 bases from V and 13 from J, leaving 22 bases between them. Germline CDR1 and CDR2: PRHDT and FYEKMQ (reference sequence). This CDR3 is built from 15 residues.

The rearrangement links TRBV20-1 to TRBJ1-1, with no clear D. V gave up 3 bases and J gave up 2 bases, with 13 bases separating them. Germline V gene lookup returns CDR1 DFQATT and CDR2 SNEGSKA (reference sequence). This CDR3 spans 14 amino acids. The CDR3 nucleotides are TGCAGTGCTAGTCTCGGAGCCGTCAACACTGAAGCTTTCTTT. Encoded protein: CSASLGAVNTEAFF.

This clonotype showed up many times. The chain links TRBV9 to TRBJ2-7, with 10 bases matching TRBD2. Germline V gene sequence: CDR1 SGDLS, CDR2 YYNGEE. The CDR3 totals 15 residues. J was trimmed by 4 bases and V by 0 bases; bases with no gene match: 4. The CDR3 sequence is CASSVGPSGGYEQYF. In DNA, the CDR3 is TGTGCCAGCAGCGTAGGCCCTAGCGGGGGATACGAGCAGTACTTC.

This clonotype was seen only once. The rearrangement joins TRBV5-1 to TRBJ2-1; 8 bases agree with TRBD2. Germline V gene lookup returns CDR1 SGHRS and CDR2 YFSETQ. The CDR3 consists of 18 residues. After removal of 5 bases from V and 13 bases from J, the junction contained 26 bases not matched to a gene. CDR3 region: CASRTFGLARSSEETQFF. In nucleotides, the CDR3 is TGCGCCAGCAGGACTTTTGGACTAGCAAGGTCTTCTGAAGAGACCCAGTTCTTC.

Worth noting for this clonotype: Relative to the germline gene, one junction end is altered; a read error may explain this. The CDR3 coding sequence is TGTGCCAGCAGTGAAGCGTGGCAGGGTAGGGAAGAGACCCGGTACTTC. Protein: CASSEAWQGREETRYF. V and J are TRBV25-1 and TRBJ2-5; D possibly corresponds to TRBD1 (5 bases). The germline V gene has CDR1 MGHDK and CDR2 SYGVNS. There are 16 residues in the CDR3. Looking up the rest from reference TRBV25-1 and TRBJ2-5 gives the full variable domain: EADIYQTPRYLVIGTGKKITLECSQTMGHDKMYWYQQDPGMELHLIHYSYGVNSTEKGDLSSESTVSRIRTEHFPLTLESARPSHTSQYLCASSEAWQGREETRYFGPGTRLLVL.

In the case of this clonotype: A junction boundary mismatches the germline segment, possibly from a read error. The V gene is TRBV7-2, the J gene TRBJ2-7, with D uncertain. The CDR3 has 12 amino acids. Germline-derived CDR1 and CDR2 are SGHTA and FQGNSA. CDR3 region: CVSSPLRYEQYF. CDR3 nucleotide sequence: TGTGTCAGCAGCCCCCTCAGGTACGAGCAGTACTTC.

The V and J genes are TRBV11-1 and TRBJ1-1, with TRBD1 as a possible D gene (6 bases). CDR3 size: 15 residues. Germline CDR1 and CDR2: SGHAT and FQDESV (reference sequence). V lost 6 bases, J lost 2 bases, and 16 bases lay in between. The CDR3 sequence: CASRPRTVRNTEAFF. The CDR3 nucleotides read TGTGCCAGCAGACCAAGGACAGTACGAAACACTGAAGCTTTCTTT.

The J gene is TRBJ1-2, the V gene TRBV3-1; no clear D. The CDR3 length is 13 residues. In germline, CDR1 is LGHDT, CDR2 YNNKEL (reference sequence). V was clipped by 0 bases and J by 6 bases, with 8 bases between them. CDR3 loop: CASSQELWDGYTF. The DNA of the CDR3 is TGTGCCAGCAGCCAAGAATTGTGGGATGGCTACACCTTC.

This clonotype was seen just once. This rearrangement joins TRBV27 to TRBJ1-1; D ambiguous. From germline, CDR1 is MNHEY and CDR2 SMNVEV (reference sequence). The CDR3 spans 17 residues. The germline V and J ends were trimmed by 0 bases and 0 bases, with 14 bases remaining between them. CDR3 loop: CASSLSGKGWVNTEAFF. The CDR3 DNA is TGTGCCAGCAGTTTATCGGGAAAGGGTTGGGTGAACACTGAAGCTTTCTTT.

To note about this clonotype: One end of the junction does not line up with germline, which may come from a read error. V and J are TRBV11-3 and TRBJ2-3; tentative D call: TRBD1 (5 bases). Germline assignment: CDR1 SGHNT and CDR2 YENEEA. The CDR3 is 14 amino acids. CDR3 nucleotide sequence: TGTGCCAGCAGCTCAGGGTCAGGAGCAGATACGCGGTATTTT. Residues: CASSSGSGADTRYF.

The J gene is TRBJ2-7, the V gene TRBV3-1; D remains unclear. The V and J ends lost 1 base and 4 bases respectively, with 5 bases between them. The CDR3 extends over 12 amino acids. Per the germline V gene, CDR1 is LGHDT and CDR2 is YNNKEL (reference sequence). The CDR3 region is CASSQVKYEQYF. CDR3 DNA sequence: TGTGCCAGCAGCCAAGTTAAGTACGAGCAGTACTTC.

The V call is TRBV7-2, the J call TRBJ2-7; TRBD1 aligns across 8 bases. Germline-derived CDR1 and CDR2 are SGHTA and FQGNSA. V dropped 5 bases and J dropped 1; count of bases not matched to a gene: 7. The CDR3 has 15 amino acids. The CDR3 bases are TGTGCCAGCAGCCACTCAGACAGGGGATCCTACGAGCAGTACTTC. Translation gives CASSHSDRGSYEQYF.

This rearrangement joins TRBV20-1 to TRBJ1-4, with D uncertain. Between the trimmed V and J ends, which lost 7 bases and 7 bases, there was a span of 7 bases. The CDR3 runs 10 residues. CDR1 is DFQATT and CDR2 is SNEGSKA in the germline V gene (reference sequence). The CDR3 DNA reads as TGCAGTGTGGCTTTTGAAAAACTGTTTTTT. This codes for CSVAFEKLFF.

The chain employs TRBV6-1 and TRBJ2-3, with 12 positions matching TRBD1. Germline lookup yields CDR1 MNHNS and CDR2 SASEGT. This CDR3 region has 15 residues. V gave up 7 bases and J gave up 6 bases; unmatched junction bases: 8. The CDR3 coding sequence is TGTGCCAGCAAGATCGGGACAGGGGGCTGGGATACGCAGTATTTT. Its protein is CASKIGTGGWDTQYF.